Here is one TCR beta chain with its context. This sample is part of a study of blood T cell repertoires in COVID-19. Study-wide background: T cells, B-cell-depleted T cells, or PBMCs supplied cDNA or gDNA.

TCRdb's table, derived via immunoSEQ multiplex PCR, lists solely in-frame clones and lacks some. In the table there are about 270,000 clones, more than 70% of which are singletons. CDR1 is SGHTA, CDR2 FQGNSA, per germline. The V end was cut by 8 bases, the J end by 0 bases, with 10 bases between. The CDR3 sequence is 13 residues long. Sequences were obtained from peripheral blood. This chain joins TRBV7-2 and TRBJ1-1, with D unclear. The sequence came from a woman aged 45-65 years with acute or convalescent COVID-19. The chain's CDR3 is CASAKEMNTEAFF. The CDR3 nucleotides read TGTGCCAGCGCGAAGGAGATGAACACTGAAGCTTTCTTT.